What follows are 13 T cell receptor beta chains derived from one specimen sequenced in a study of T cell responses to AZD1222 COVID-19 vaccine. Using immunoSEQ multiplex PCR, the repertoire was profiled, and TCRdb retains in-frame clones only, with some absent. The sample consists of roughly 200,000 clones, approximately 94% of them appearing once. Sample: peripheral blood, taken 28 days after the second dose of the MenACWY control vaccine. Receptors were obtained from an adult who received the MenACWY meningococcal vaccine as a control.

The rearrangement uses TRBV25-1 and TRBJ1-1, with D perhaps matching TRBD1 (5 bases). V lost 4 bases and J 3 bases, leaving 15 bases between the germline ends. The CDR3 consists of 15 residues. In germline, CDR1 is MGHDK, CDR2 SYGVNS. CDR3 DNA: TGTGCCAGCAGTGGGACAAACCAGGGAGACACTGAAGCTTTCTTT. Translated: CASSGTNQGDTEAFF. The full variable domain, its missing parts supplied by reference TRBV25-1 and TRBJ1-1, is EADIYQTPRYLVIGTGKKITLECSQTMGHDKMYWYQQDPGMELHLIHYSYGVNSTEKGDLSSESTVSRIRTEHFPLTLESARPSHTSQYLCASSGTNQGDTEAFFGQGTRLTVV.

For the CDR3, the DNA is TGTGCCAGTAGTATAGAGTCGGCACGGGCGAACTACGAGCAGTACTTC. As protein: CASSIESARANYEQYF. The rearrangement links TRBV19 to TRBJ2-7; D remains ambiguous. From germline, CDR1 is LNHDA and CDR2 SQIVND (reference sequence). V was trimmed by 0 bases and J by 3 bases, leaving 15 bases between them. This CDR3 is 16 amino acids long.

V is TRBV6-5 and J is TRBJ2-7, with D perhaps TRBD1 (6 bases). Trimming took off 0 bases at V and 2 bases at J, with 11 bases between the two ends. CDR1 MNHEY and CDR2 SVGAGI come from the germline V gene. This CDR3 region has 15 residues. The CDR3 DNA reads as TGTGCCAGCAGTTACTCGAAACAGGGTACCTACGAGCAGTACTTC. Its translation: CASSYSKQGTYEQYF.

This clone was recorded only once. This sequence joins TRBV11-2 and TRBJ2-5; TRBD2 agrees at 14 bases. The junction had 3 bases not matched to a gene; V was cut back by 5 bases and J by 1 base. CDR3 length: 16 residues. From germline, CDR1 is SGHAT and CDR2 FQNNGV. CDR3: CASSEGLAGAQETQYF. The CDR3 coding sequence is TGTGCCAGCAGCGAGGGACTAGCGGGGGCCCAAGAGACCCAGTACTTC. The full variable domain, in which reference TRBV11-2 and TRBJ2-5 provide the parts outside the CDR3, is EAGVAQSPRYKIIEKRQSVAFWCNPISGHATLYWYQQILGQGPKLLIQFQNNGVVDDSQLPKDRFSAERLKGVDSTLKIQPAKLEDSAVYLCASSEGLAGAQETQYFGPGTRLLVL.

The rearrangement uses TRBV27 and TRBJ1-5, with 7 bases lining up with TRBD1. The CDR3 spans 15 residues. V shed 6 bases, J shed 4 bases, and the junction held 9 bases outside the gene matches. CDR1 and CDR2 (germline): MNHEY, SMNVEV (reference sequence). The DNA for the CDR3 is TGTGCCAGCAGATGGACCGGGACAGCAAATCAGCCCCAGCATTTT. This encodes CASRWTGTANQPQHF.

This chain joins TRBV6-4 and TRBJ1-2, with D possibly being TRBD1 (5 bases). Trimming took 2 bases from V and 3 from J, leaving 13 bases between them. The CDR3 consists of 15 residues. Germline CDR1 reads MRHNA; CDR2 reads SNTAGT. CDR3 DNA sequence: TGTGCCAGCAGTGACGGGCCGGCGGGGGACTATGGCTACACCTTC. This gives the protein CASSDGPAGDYGYTF.

The chain recombines TRBV6-4 with TRBJ1-2; D unclear. Germline CDR1 reads MRHNA; CDR2 reads SNTAGT. This CDR3 has 12 residues. Trimming cost V 0 bases and J 3 bases, with 2 bases left between them. CDR3 in DNA: TGTGCCAGCAGTGACTCAGACTATGGCTACACCTTC. Protein sequence: CASSDSDYGYTF.

As for this clone: A junction end diverges from the germline sequence, so it may reflect a read error. The genes are TRBV6-5 and TRBJ2-2, with 10 positions matching TRBD1. Germline V CDR1 and CDR2: MNHEY, SVGAGI. This CDR3 has 15 amino acids. CDR3 amino acids: CASGYWTGGTGELFF. CDR3 nucleotide sequence: TGTGCCAGCGGTTATTGGACAGGGGGAACCGGGGAGCTGTTTTTT.

This chain links TRBV28 with TRBJ2-3; no clear D gene. The CDR3 has 12 amino acids. Trimming removed 6 bases at V and 6 bases at J, with 10 bases between. Per the germline V gene, CDR1 is MDHEN and CDR2 is SYDVKM. The CDR3 spells CASSQIRDTQYF. As DNA, the CDR3 is TGTGCCAGCAGCCAGATACGGGATACGCAGTATTTT.

The chain combines TRBV7-9 with TRBJ2-2; D is unresolved. Germline V gene lookup returns CDR1 SEHNR and CDR2 FQNEAQ (reference sequence). With 7 bases removed from V and 0 bases from J, the gap between germline ends came to 12 bases. This CDR3 is 15 amino acids long. The CDR3 sequence is CASIASSTNTGELFF. The CDR3 nucleotides are TGTGCCAGCATCGCCTCTTCCACGAACACCGGGGAGCTGTTTTTT.

This chain uses TRBV7-9 with TRBJ1-3, with a possible D match to TRBD1 (5 bases). Germline CDR1 SEHNR, CDR2 FQNEAQ (reference sequence). The CDR3 runs to 14 residues. V lost 5 bases and J 4 bases, leaving 12 bases between the germline ends. CDR3 DNA sequence: TGTGCCAGCAGCCCCCCGGGGACCGGAAACACCATATATTTT. It is translated as CASSPPGTGNTIYF.

This sequence joins TRBV5-1 and TRBJ1-4; 7 bases line up with TRBD1. The CDR3 is 16 residues long. Germline CDR1 and CDR2: SGHRS and YFSETQ. With 1 base clipped from V and 7 bases from J, the junction kept 10 bases outside the gene matches. The CDR3 DNA follows: TGCGCCAGCAGCTTGCGTTCCCGGGACAGCAGTGAAAAACTGTTTTTT. This gives the protein CASSLRSRDSSEKLFF.

This sequence joins TRBV6-5 and TRBJ2-3; no clear D gene. V dropped 6 bases and J dropped 6 bases, with 7 bases sitting between them. CDR1 is MNHEY, CDR2 SVGAGI, per germline. The CDR3 has 11 residues. The CDR3 region is CASRLGDTQYF. The CDR3 coding sequence is TGTGCCAGCAGACTCGGGGATACGCAGTATTTT.